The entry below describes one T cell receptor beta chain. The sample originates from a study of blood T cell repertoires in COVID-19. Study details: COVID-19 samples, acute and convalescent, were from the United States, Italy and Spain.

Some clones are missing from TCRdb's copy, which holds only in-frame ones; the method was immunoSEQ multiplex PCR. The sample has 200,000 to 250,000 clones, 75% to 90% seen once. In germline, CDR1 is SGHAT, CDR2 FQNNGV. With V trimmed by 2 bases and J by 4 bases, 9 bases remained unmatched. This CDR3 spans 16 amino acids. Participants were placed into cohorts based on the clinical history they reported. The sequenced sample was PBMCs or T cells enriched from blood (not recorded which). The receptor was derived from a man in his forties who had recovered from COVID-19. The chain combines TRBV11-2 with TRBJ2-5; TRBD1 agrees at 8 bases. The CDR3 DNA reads TGTGCCAGCAGCTTAATCGTACAGGGGGACGGAGAGACCCAGTACTTC. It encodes CASSLIVQGDGETQYF. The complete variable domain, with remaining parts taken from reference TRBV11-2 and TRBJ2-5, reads EAGVAQSPRYKIIEKRQSVAFWCNPISGHATLYWYQQILGQGPKLLIQFQNNGVVDDSQLPKDRFSAERLKGVDSTLKIQPAKLEDSAVYLCASSLIVQGDGETQYFGPGTRLLVL.